A single sample gave rise to the 13 T cell receptor beta chains below, sequenced in a study of T cell repertoires in cytomegalovirus infection. Via MiXCR, TCRdb re-called the reads, giving one row per CDR3 protein. The sample includes more than 400,000 distinct CDR3 sequences, approximately 25% of them seen just once. Sequenced input: PBMCs. Receptors originate from a human donor in good health (CMV status not recorded). Some clones in this sample may be carry-over from other donors' samples.

For this clonotype: A much larger clone sits a single nucleotide away, making a read error possible. The V and J genes are TRBV12-3 or TRBV12-4 and TRBJ1-2, with D unresolved. This CDR3 is built from 17 residues. V was pared by 0 bases and J by 8 bases, with 22 bases between. CDR3 coding DNA: TGTGCCAGCAGTTTAGCCCTAAGGGAGGGAGGGTTTGGAGGCTACACCTTC. Translation: CASSLALREGGFGGYTF.

This clonotype appeared a few times. V usage is TRBV11-3 and J usage is TRBJ2-1; D ambiguous. In germline, CDR1 is SGHNT, CDR2 YENEEA. V was pared by 1 base and J by 6 bases, with 10 bases between. CDR3 length: 14 amino acids. This chain's CDR3 is CASSLVQISNEQFF. The DNA for the CDR3 is TGTGCCAGCAGCTTAGTTCAGATAAGCAATGAGCAGTTCTTC.

V gene TRBV9 combines with J gene TRBJ2-5; D is unresolved. The CDR3 runs 13 residues. CDR1 and CDR2 from the germline V gene are SGDLS and YYNGEE. Trimming stripped 0 bases from V and 5 bases from J, with 8 bases between. CDR3 in DNA: TGTGCCAGCAGCGTAGAAGAGTTCGAGACCCAGTACTTC. It encodes CASSVEEFETQYF.

The genes are TRBV4-1 and TRBJ2-6; no reliable D call. The CDR3 covers 15 residues. The germline CDR1 and CDR2 sequences are MGHRA and YSYEKL. The V end was cut by 1 base, the J end by 3 bases, with 7 bases between. The CDR3 DNA is TGCGCCAGCAGCCAAGCTGGGTTTGGGGCCAACGTCCTGACTTTC. Translation gives CASSQAGFGANVLTF.

This clonotype was observed a handful of times. The chain employs TRBV29-1 and TRBJ2-1; possibly TRBD1 for D (5 bases). The length of the CDR3 is 13 residues. Looked up from germline, CDR1 is SQVTM and CDR2 is ANQGSEA. Trimming shortened V by 3 bases and J by 9 bases, and 15 bases separated the two germline ends. The CDR3 coding sequence is TGCAGCGTTGATCCGACAGCCCACGGTGAGCAGTTCTTC. It encodes CSVDPTAHGEQFF.

Points on this clonotype: It may be a read error: a sequence one base away is much more abundant. Since the CDR3 does not end with the conserved phenylalanine or tryptophan, this likely comes from a read error. V is TRBV7-8 and J is TRBJ1-4, with 8 positions matching TRBD1. Germline V lookup: CDR1 SGHVS, CDR2 FQNEAQ. There are 14 residues in the CDR3. Germline trimming cut 1 base from V and 10 bases from J; bases unmatched to any gene: 5. CDR3 nucleotide sequence: TGTGCCAGCAGCTTAGTGGCAGGGGGCGGAAAACTGTTTTTG. This sequence encodes CASSLVAGGGKLFL.

This clonotype has more than one count but fewer than ten. CDR3 in amino acids: CASRGTGGTQPQHF. CDR3 DNA: TGTGCCAGCAGGGGGACAGGGGGCACTCAGCCCCAGCATTTT. V gene TRBV12-3 or TRBV12-4 combines with J gene TRBJ1-5, with 12 positions matching TRBD1. CDR3 length: 14 amino acids. With 6 bases clipped from V and 6 bases from J, the junction kept 3 bases outside the gene matches.

This clonotype occurred a few times. V and J are TRBV30 and TRBJ1-2; a possible D gene is TRBD1 (6 bases). Germline lookup yields CDR1 GTSNPN and CDR2 SVGIG (reference sequence). This CDR3 is 13 amino acids long. The V end was cut by 5 bases, the J end by 4 bases, with 14 bases between. CDR3 in DNA: TGTGCCTGGCGCGGGGGGCGCAGCTATGGCTACACCTTC. Its translation is CAWRGGRSYGYTF.

V gene TRBV7-3 combines with J gene TRBJ2-3; D unresolved. Trimming cost V 5 bases and J 6 bases, with 15 bases left between them. Looked up from germline, CDR1 is SGHTA and CDR2 is FQGTGA. CDR3 size: 14 residues. The CDR3 region is CASSPSGRPDTQYF. The DNA for the CDR3 is TGTGCCAGCAGCCCCTCGGGTCGTCCCGATACGCAGTATTTT.

This clonotype was observed many times. The chain combines TRBV25-1 with TRBJ2-7; D is possibly TRBD2 (6 bases). Germline lookup yields CDR1 MGHDK and CDR2 SYGVNS. Trimming removed 5 bases at V and 3 bases at J, with 23 bases between. CDR3 length: 17 amino acids. DNA of the CDR3: TGTGCCAGCAGTAGACCCCAGCAGGGCCTGGGGGGCTACGAGCAGTACTTC. Its protein product is CASSRPQQGLGGYEQYF.

This clonotype was counted only a few times. The V call is TRBV28, the J call TRBJ1-6; D may be TRBD1 (6 bases). CDR1 is MDHEN and CDR2 is SYDVKM in the germline V gene. V was shortened by 6 bases and J by 9 bases, with 18 bases between the two germline ends. This CDR3 contains 15 residues. CDR3 in amino acids: CASSGSTGSFSPLHF. As DNA, the CDR3 is TGTGCCAGCAGCGGTTCTACAGGGAGTTTTTCACCCCTCCACTTT.

CDR3 protein: CASSPGLAATYEQYV. In DNA form, the CDR3 reads TGTGCCAGCAGCCCGGGACTAGCGGCAACCTACGAGCAGTACGTC. V usage is TRBV11-3 and J usage is TRBJ2-7; 11 nucleotides agree with TRBD2. V gave up 5 bases and J gave up 2 bases; unmatched junction bases: 5. CDR3 length equals 15 residues. Looked up from germline, CDR1 is SGHNT and CDR2 is YENEEA.

The chain recombines TRBV20-1 with TRBJ2-5, with D unclear. Germline CDR1 DFQATT, CDR2 SNEGSKA (reference sequence). V lost 4 bases, J lost 2 bases, and 8 bases lay in between. The CDR3 consists of 12 residues. This CDR3 reads CSAMDEQETQYF. CDR3 bases: TGCAGTGCTATGGACGAACAAGAGACCCAGTACTTC.